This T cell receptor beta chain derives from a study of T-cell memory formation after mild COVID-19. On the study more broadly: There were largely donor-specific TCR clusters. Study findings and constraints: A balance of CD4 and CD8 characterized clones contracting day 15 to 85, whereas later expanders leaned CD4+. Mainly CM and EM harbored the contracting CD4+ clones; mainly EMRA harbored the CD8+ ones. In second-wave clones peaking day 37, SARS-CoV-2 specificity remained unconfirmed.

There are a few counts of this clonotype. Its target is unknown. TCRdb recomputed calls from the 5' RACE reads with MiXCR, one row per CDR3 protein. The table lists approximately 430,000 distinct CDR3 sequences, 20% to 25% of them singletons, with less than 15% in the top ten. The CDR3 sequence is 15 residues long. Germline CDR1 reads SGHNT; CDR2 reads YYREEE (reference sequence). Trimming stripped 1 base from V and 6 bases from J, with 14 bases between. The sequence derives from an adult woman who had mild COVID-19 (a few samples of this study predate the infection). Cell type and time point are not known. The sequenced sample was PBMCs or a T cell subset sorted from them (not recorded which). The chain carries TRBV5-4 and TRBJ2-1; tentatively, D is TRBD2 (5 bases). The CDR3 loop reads CASSLWDAGGNEQFF. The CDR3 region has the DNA TGTGCCAGCAGCTTGTGGGATGCCGGAGGCAATGAGCAGTTCTTC.